One sample yielded the 32 T cell receptor beta chains listed below, sequenced in a study of technical replicates of blood from a few donors. TCRdb's copy holds only in-frame clones and misses some; the assay was immunoSEQ multiplex PCR. The sample holds about 93,000 clones, 95% seen once. Source material: T cells isolated from PBMCs. These receptors came from a human donor in good health.

The chain recombines TRBV11-2 with TRBJ2-5, with D tentatively TRBD1 (5 bases). CDR1 is SGHAT and CDR2 is FQNNGV in the germline V gene. V was trimmed by 0 bases and J by 7 bases, leaving 12 bases between them. The CDR3 runs to 14 residues. CDR3 sequence reads: CASSLEGALGTQYF. The CDR3 DNA follows: TGTGCCAGCAGCTTAGAAGGGGCCCTAGGGACCCAGTACTTC. Using reference TRBV11-2 and TRBJ2-5 for the parts outside the CDR3, the full variable domain is EAGVAQSPRYKIIEKRQSVAFWCNPISGHATLYWYQQILGQGPKLLIQFQNNGVVDDSQLPKDRFSAERLKGVDSTLKIQPAKLEDSAVYLCASSLEGALGTQYFGPGTRLLVL.

This clone was seen just once. The chain has TRBV2 and TRBJ2-3; 7 positions agree with TRBD1. V lost 4 bases to trimming and J lost 2 bases; unmatched junction nucleotides: 6. Germline V CDR1 and CDR2: SNHLY, FYNNEI. The CDR3 is 15 amino acids. In DNA, the CDR3 is TGTGCCAGCAGTGTTGAGGGACAGTTCACAGATACGCAGTATTTT. It encodes CASSVEGQFTDTQYF. The variable domain in full, completed from reference TRBV2 and TRBJ2-3, reads EPEVTQTPSHQVTQMGQEVILRCVPISNHLYFYWYRQILGQKVEFLVSFYNNEISEKSEIFDDQFSVERPDGSNFTLKIRSTKLEDSAMYFCASSVEGQFTDTQYFGPGTRLTVL.

This clone was observed once. This chain uses TRBV28 with TRBJ2-3; 10 nucleotides align to TRBD2. CDR1 MDHEN and CDR2 SYDVKM come from the germline V gene. The CDR3 contains 15 residues. V shed 7 bases and J 0 bases; nucleotides not matched to a gene: 4. CDR3 DNA sequence: TGTGCCAGCACCCCGACTAGCGGGAGCACAGATACGCAGTATTTT. Translation: CASTPTSGSTDTQYF. The full variable domain, its missing parts supplied by reference TRBV28 and TRBJ2-3, is DVKVTQSSRYLVKRTGEKVFLECVQDMDHENMFWYRQDPGLGLRLIYFSYDVKMKEKGDIPEGYSVSREKKERFSLILESASTNQTSMYLCASTPTSGSTDTQYFGPGTRLTVL.

CDR3 DNA: TGTGCCAGTAGTATGGGACAGGGGCAAGAGACCCAGTACTTC. Translating gives CASSMGQGQETQYF. This chain uses TRBV19 with TRBJ2-5, with TRBD1 matching 10 bases. The CDR3 is 14 residues long. J gave up 2 bases and V 3 bases, and 0 bases lay outside the gene matches. CDR1 and CDR2 (germline): LNHDA, SQIVND (reference sequence).

The CDR3 DNA is TGTGCCAGCAGTTTGCCCAGCGGGGATGAAAAACTGTTTTTT. It encodes CASSLPSGDEKLFF. The genes are TRBV28 and TRBJ1-4, with D hard to call. Germline V gene lookup returns CDR1 MDHEN and CDR2 SYDVKM. The germline V and J ends were trimmed by 3 bases and 6 bases, with 11 bases remaining between them. This CDR3 has 14 amino acids.

The CDR3 sequence: CASRGTGWKQYF. CDR3 in DNA: TGTGCCAGTAGAGGGACAGGTTGGAAGCAGTACTTC. V and J are TRBV19 and TRBJ2-7, with 8 bases that match TRBD1. CDR1 LNHDA and CDR2 SQIVND come from the germline V gene (reference sequence). The CDR3 spans 12 residues. Losses at the gene ends were 6 bases for V and 8 bases for J; bases not matched to a gene: 6.

This sequence joins TRBV5-1 and TRBJ2-2, with 10 bases aligning to TRBD2. After removal of 0 bases from V and 2 bases from J, the junction contained 13 bases not matched to a gene. This CDR3 has 20 amino acids. CDR1 SGHRS and CDR2 YFSETQ come from the germline V gene. The CDR3 is CASSLDSRLAGIINTGELFF. CDR3 DNA sequence: TGCGCCAGCAGCTTGGATTCGAGACTAGCGGGTATTATTAACACCGGGGAGCTGTTTTTT.

The J gene is TRBJ1-5, the V gene TRBV5-1; a possible D gene is TRBD1 (5 bases). The V and J ends lost 4 bases and 2 bases respectively, with 10 bases between them. Germline V CDR1 and CDR2: SGHRS, YFSETQ. This CDR3 comprises 14 residues. CDR3 coding DNA: TGCGCCAGCAGCCCGGGGGTGGGCAATCAGCCCCAGCATTTT. This gives the protein CASSPGVGNQPQHF.

The gene calls are TRBV4-1 and TRBJ2-2; D perhaps matches TRBD2 (6 bases). V was clipped by 7 bases and J by 6 bases, with 15 bases between them. This CDR3 contains 14 residues. The germline gives CDR1 MGHRA, CDR2 YSYEKL. CDR3 nucleotides: TGCGCCAGCACCCATCGACTAGTCGCCGGGGAGCTGTTTTTT. Its protein is CASTHRLVAGELFF.

V gene TRBV6-5 combines with J gene TRBJ1-5; D is undetermined. From germline, CDR1 is MNHEY and CDR2 SVGAGI. This CDR3 has 16 residues. Trimming cost V 4 bases and J 1 base, with 14 bases left between them. The CDR3 bases are TGTGCCAGCAGTTTGATGTCTTCGCTAAGCAATCAGCCCCAGCATTTT. Protein sequence: CASSLMSSLSNQPQHF.

This clone was seen a few times. The chain's CDR3 is CASSLDRDEQYF. In DNA form, the CDR3 reads TGTGCCAGCAGCTTGGACAGGGACGAGCAGTACTTC. The V gene is TRBV5-4, the J gene TRBJ2-7; a weak D match, TRBD1 (6 bases). Trimming pared 0 bases from V and 5 bases from J, leaving 6 bases between. The CDR3 spans 12 residues. CDR1 and CDR2 (germline): SGHNT, YYREEE (reference sequence).

The chain links TRBV6-5 to TRBJ2-3, with TRBD1 as a possible D gene (5 bases). This CDR3 comprises 16 residues. V was pared by 0 bases and J by 0 bases, with 10 bases between. CDR1 is MNHEY and CDR2 is SVGAGI in the germline V gene. CDR3 residues: CASSYSKAGSTDTQYF. For the CDR3, the DNA is TGTGCCAGCAGTTACTCGAAAGCAGGGAGCACAGATACGCAGTATTTT.

The DNA for the CDR3 is TGTGCCAGTAGCGGGTATGGCTACACCTTC. This gives the protein CASSGYGYTF. The chain has TRBV19 and TRBJ1-2; D unresolved. There are 10 residues in the CDR3. Germline CDR1 LNHDA, CDR2 SQIVND (reference sequence). V was clipped by 6 bases and J by 5 bases, with 4 bases between them. The whole variable domain, remainder taken from reference TRBV19 and TRBJ1-2, is DGGITQSPKYLFRKEGQNVTLSCEQNLNHDAMYWYRQDPGQGLRLIYYSQIVNDFQKGDIAEGYSVSREKKESFPLTVTSAQKNPTAFYLCASSGYGYTFGSGTRLTVV.

This rearrangement joins TRBV29-1 to TRBJ2-1, with D maybe TRBD2 (5 bases). Germline CDR1 SQVTM, CDR2 ANQGSEA. V was shortened by 6 bases and J by 3 bases, with 6 bases between the two germline ends. This CDR3 is 11 amino acids long. The CDR3 spells CSVRDYNEQFF. The CDR3 DNA reads TGCAGCGTCCGGGACTACAATGAGCAGTTCTTC.

The V gene is TRBV7-9, the J gene TRBJ1-3; 8 bases are a match to TRBD1. The ends lost 5 bases at V and 2 bases at J; junction bases unmatched: 17. Germline V gene sequence: CDR1 SEHNR, CDR2 FQNEAQ (reference sequence). The CDR3 is 19 amino acids. The DNA of the CDR3 is TGTGCCAGCAGCAAACCAGGGGGCCCTATGGGGAATCCTGGAAACACCATATATTTT. It translates to CASSKPGGPMGNPGNTIYF.

In DNA form, the CDR3 reads TGCGCCAGCAGCGGCAAGGGGACTAGCTCCTACAATGAGCAGTTCTTC. It translates to CASSGKGTSSYNEQFF. The chain is built from TRBV4-1 and TRBJ2-1, with 8 bases identical to TRBD2. J lost 0 bases, V lost 5 bases, and 6 bases had no gene match. Germline V gives CDR1 MGHRA, CDR2 YSYEKL. This CDR3 is built from 16 residues.

The chain links TRBV19 to TRBJ2-1, with D uncertain. The CDR3 runs to 13 residues. Trimming shortened V by 5 bases and J by 6 bases, and 11 bases separated the two germline ends. The V gene's germline CDR1 is LNHDA and CDR2 SQIVND (reference sequence). In DNA, the CDR3 is TGTGCCAGTAGTTACGGGTCGGGCAATGAGCAGTTCTTC. This codes for CASSYGSGNEQFF.

The chain uses TRBV10-3 and TRBJ2-3; 9 positions match TRBD1. The V gene end was trimmed by 5 bases and the J gene end by 4 bases; junction bases not matched to a gene: 13. In germline, CDR1 is ENHRY, CDR2 SYGVKD. The CDR3 length is 17 residues. The CDR3 region has the DNA TGTGCCATCAGTAGCACTATGGGACAGGGAGGCGCAGATACGCAGTATTTT. It translates to CAISSTMGQGGADTQYF.

This chain links TRBV19 with TRBJ2-5, with a weak D call TRBD1 (6 bases). Germline CDR1 reads LNHDA; CDR2 reads SQIVND (reference sequence). Trimming shortened V by 6 bases and J by 7 bases, and 15 bases separated the two germline ends. The CDR3 contains 13 residues. The CDR3 DNA is TGTGCCAGTAGCGACAGGATGAGAGGGACCCAGTACTTC. This codes for CASSDRMRGTQYF.

The chain uses TRBV7-6 and TRBJ1-2, with a possible D match to TRBD1 (6 bases). There are 15 residues in the CDR3. The V end lost 2 bases, the J end lost 8 bases, and 18 bases lay between the germline ends. The germline V gene encodes CDR1 SGHVS and CDR2 FNYEAQ. The CDR3 is CASSLTLGAGPGYTF. CDR3 nucleotides: TGTGCCAGCAGCTTAACGCTGGGGGCAGGGCCAGGCTACACCTTC.

The genes are TRBV4-1 and TRBJ1-2, with 9 nucleotides matching TRBD1. Germline V gives CDR1 MGHRA, CDR2 YSYEKL. Trimming cost V 3 bases and J 4 bases; bases outside gene matches: 6. The length of the CDR3 is 15 residues. The CDR3 is CASSHTGTGFYGYTF. As DNA, the CDR3 is TGCGCCAGCAGCCATACCGGGACAGGGTTCTATGGCTACACCTTC.

The chain couples TRBV5-4 to TRBJ1-4; 8 nucleotides match TRBD1. After removal of 4 bases from V and 6 bases from J, the junction contained 8 bases not matched to a gene. The CDR3 sequence is 15 residues long. Germline V gene sequence: CDR1 SGHNT, CDR2 YYREEE (reference sequence). The CDR3 nucleotides are TGTGCCAGCAGCATCCGGACAGGGAAAGATGAAAAACTGTTTTTT. The encoded protein is CASSIRTGKDEKLFF.

The chain joins TRBV2 to TRBJ2-7; TRBD1 matches 9 bases. Germline CDR1 SNHLY, CDR2 FYNNEI. The CDR3 extends over 14 amino acids. The trim removed 6 bases at V and 4 bases at J, leaving 7 bases unmatched. The CDR3 DNA reads TGTGCCAGCAGATCCGGGACAGGGATTTACGAGCAGTACTTC. It encodes CASRSGTGIYEQYF.

The rearrangement uses TRBV6-5 and TRBJ2-3, with 7 positions matching TRBD2. CDR3 length equals 15 residues. V gave up 9 bases and J gave up 2 bases; unmatched junction bases: 11. Germline values: CDR1 MNHEY, CDR2 SVGAGI. CDR3 amino acids: CASQTSSISTDTQYF. The CDR3 region has the DNA TGTGCCAGTCAGACTAGCTCAATTTCCACAGATACGCAGTATTTT.

The genes are TRBV21-1 and TRBJ2-7; no check of the table's D call, TRBD2, against the DNA was made. TRBV21-1 is reported as a pseudogene. The CDR3 has 13 residues. The CDR3 here is CATPLETLYEQYF. CDR3 in DNA: TGTGCCACCCCCCTCGAGACTCTTTACGAGCAGTACTTC.

The V call is TRBV19, the J call TRBJ2-3, with D hard to call. CDR1 and CDR2 from the germline V gene are LNHDA and SQIVND (reference sequence). The CDR3 contains 14 residues. V was cut by 5 bases and J by 2 bases, with 11 bases left in between. CDR3 sequence: CASSGLGYTDTQYF. The CDR3 bases are TGTGCCAGTAGTGGTCTGGGCTACACAGATACGCAGTATTTT.

This clone was detected once. The chain joins TRBV29-1 to TRBJ2-7; D perhaps matches TRBD2 (6 bases). V was clipped by 6 bases and J by 2 bases, with 14 bases between them. Germline-derived CDR1 and CDR2 are SQVTM and ANQGSEA. The CDR3 has 13 residues. Written as DNA, the CDR3 is TGCAGCGTGGACTACCCGTGGACCTACGAGCAGTACTTC. Residues: CSVDYPWTYEQYF.

This chain links TRBV7-9 with TRBJ1-2; tentative D call: TRBD1 (5 bases). In germline, CDR1 is SEHNR, CDR2 FQNEAQ (reference sequence). Trimming pared 5 bases from V and 1 base from J, leaving 8 bases between. This CDR3 contains 13 residues. The CDR3 DNA sequence: TGTGCCAGCAGCCCTCAGGGTAACTATGGCTACACCTTC. Its protein is CASSPQGNYGYTF.

The chain carries TRBV5-5 and TRBJ2-3, with TRBD1 identical over 8 bases. Unmatched junction bases numbered 5, after V lost 0 bases and J lost 5 bases. The germline V gene has CDR1 SGHKS and CDR2 YYEKEE (reference sequence). This CDR3 region has 15 residues. The CDR3 reads CASSLGPTGGDTQYF. DNA of the CDR3: TGTGCCAGCAGCTTGGGCCCCACAGGGGGAGATACGCAGTATTTT.

CDR3 amino acids: CASSPGTFRGYGYTF. The CDR3 DNA sequence: TGTGCCAGCAGCCCCGGGACATTCAGGGGCTATGGCTACACCTTC. The rearrangement joins TRBV14 to TRBJ1-2, with D possibly being TRBD1 (6 bases). This CDR3 contains 15 residues. Looked up from germline, CDR1 is SGHDN and CDR2 is FVKESK. The ends were cut back, 4 bases at V and 4 bases at J, with 16 bases in the middle.

The chain uses TRBV5-1 and TRBJ1-1; the D is unclear. The CDR3 consists of 15 residues. The V end was cut by 0 bases, the J end by 1 base, with 10 bases between. In germline, CDR1 is SGHRS, CDR2 YFSETQ. DNA for the CDR3: TGCGCCAGCAGCTTGGACAGCCTGGCGAACACTGAAGCTTTCTTT. Amino acid sequence: CASSLDSLANTEAFF.

The V gene is TRBV10-3, the J gene TRBJ1-1, with TRBD1 identical over 9 bases. This CDR3 comprises 14 residues. With V trimmed by 6 bases and J by 4 bases, 6 bases remained unmatched. Germline V gene sequence: CDR1 ENHRY, CDR2 SYGVKD. CDR3 DNA sequence: TGTGCCATCAGGAACAGGGGGCAAACCACTGAAGCTTTCTTT. Translating it yields CAIRNRGQTTEAFF.